The 25 T cell receptor beta chains given below trace back to one sample, sequenced in a study of CD8 T cells in Susac syndrome. Random hexamers served to reverse transcribe roughly 0.45 to 1 ug RNA. TCRdb ran MiXCR on the immunoSEQ multiplex PCR reads and lists one entry per CDR3 protein. The sample has about 73,000 distinct CDR3 sequences, just under 95% seen once. Sequenced material: CD8+ T cells from PBMCs. All receptors derive from a human donor with multiple sclerosis.

The V call is TRBV7-9, the J call TRBJ2-4, with D perhaps TRBD1 (6 bases). Per germline, CDR1 SEHNR and CDR2 FQNEAQ (reference sequence). The length of the CDR3 is 16 residues. Trimming removed 1 base from V and 0 bases from J, with 10 bases in between. DNA of the CDR3: TGTGCCAGCAGCTTAGGTGGGGGCTCAGCCAAAAACATTCAGTACTTC. This codes for CASSLGGGSAKNIQYF.

V gene TRBV5-6 combines with J gene TRBJ1-4; no reliable D call. The germline gives CDR1 SGHDT, CDR2 YYEEEE. The CDR3 length is 17 residues. V was pared by 0 bases and J by 2 bases, with 14 bases between. The CDR3 DNA reads as TGTGCCAGCAGCTTGGCCGGACTCTTGCTGACTAATGAAAAACTGTTTTTT. This encodes CASSLAGLLLTNEKLFF.

The sample holds one count of this clonotype. The J gene is TRBJ2-7, the V gene TRBV20-1; TRBD1 matches 7 bases. The CDR3 runs to 16 residues. In germline, CDR1 is DFQATT, CDR2 SNEGSKA (reference sequence). The V gene end was trimmed by 2 bases and the J gene end by 1 base; junction bases not matched to a gene: 11. This CDR3 is CSARLSGTEVSYEQYF. As DNA, the CDR3 is TGCAGTGCTAGACTCTCCGGGACAGAGGTTTCCTACGAGCAGTACTTC.

V and J are TRBV20-1 and TRBJ2-1; 11 nucleotides match TRBD2. Germline CDR1 and CDR2: DFQATT and SNEGSKA (reference sequence). The junction had 12 bases not matched to a gene; V was cut back by 5 bases and J by 6 bases. The CDR3 is 16 residues long. The CDR3 DNA reads TGCAGTGCTTATTCGGACACTAGCGGGAGACCCAATGAGCAGTTCTTC. This translates into CSAYSDTSGRPNEQFF.

The chain is built from TRBV27 and TRBJ2-7; the D gene is possibly TRBD2 (5 bases). Germline loops: CDR1 MNHEY, CDR2 SMNVEV (reference sequence). Trimming removed 0 bases from V and 0 bases from J, with 9 bases in between. CDR3 length: 15 amino acids. CDR3 in amino acids: CASSLSSGLSYEQYF. The CDR3 nucleotides read TGTGCCAGCAGTTTATCCAGCGGACTCTCCTACGAGCAGTACTTC.

V is TRBV6-1 and J is TRBJ1-3; D is perhaps TRBD1 (5 bases). This CDR3 region has 16 residues. V lost 1 base, J lost 0 bases, and 10 bases lay in between. CDR1 is MNHNS, CDR2 SASEGT, per germline. The CDR3 here is CASSEVDSHSGNTIYF. The CDR3 DNA reads TGTGCCAGCAGTGAAGTCGACAGCCACTCTGGAAACACCATATATTTT.

J is TRBJ2-1 and V is TRBV6-1; no firm D call. This CDR3 is 12 amino acids long. CDR1 and CDR2 (germline): MNHNS, SASEGT. Trimming pared 6 bases from V and 8 bases from J, leaving 11 bases between. The CDR3 DNA sequence: TGTGCCAGCAGGGGCCCGCTCTATGAGCAGTTCTTC. Translated, it gives CASRGPLYEQFF.

The chain has TRBV9 and TRBJ1-3; D uncertain. CDR3 length equals 15 residues. Per germline, CDR1 SGDLS and CDR2 YYNGEE. V lost 0 bases, J lost 3 bases, and 10 bases lay in between. CDR3 sequence: CASSVDVASGNTIYF. In DNA, the CDR3 is TGTGCCAGCAGCGTAGATGTGGCCAGTGGAAACACCATATATTTT.

This clonotype appeared once. The gene calls are TRBV6-5 and TRBJ2-4; D is possibly TRBD2 (5 bases). Germline loops: CDR1 MNHEY, CDR2 SVGAGI. V lost 6 bases and J lost 0, with 12 bases in between. The CDR3 contains 15 residues. CDR3 sequence (DNA): TGTGCCAGCAGCCCTTTCGCGGGAGCCAAAAACATTCAGTACTTC. It specifies CASSPFAGAKNIQYF.

The CDR3, as DNA: TGTGCCAGCAGTTACGGGGTCAGTGGCTACACCTTC. Encoded protein: CASSYGVSGYTF. The chain recombines TRBV6-5 with TRBJ1-2, with unresolved D. This CDR3 has 12 residues. From germline, CDR1 is MNHEY and CDR2 SVGAGI. The germline V and J ends were trimmed by 2 bases and 7 bases, with 8 bases remaining between them.

V usage is TRBV2 and J usage is TRBJ2-5, with D unclear. V lost 5 bases and J lost 1, with 17 bases in between. Germline CDR1 and CDR2: SNHLY and FYNNEI. The CDR3 runs to 16 residues. The CDR3 loop is CASSLLRAQLQETQYF. The CDR3 DNA sequence: TGTGCCAGCAGTCTCTTAAGGGCACAGCTCCAAGAGACCCAGTACTTC.

The chain carries TRBV6-5 and TRBJ1-1, with no clear D. The CDR3 is 14 residues long. The germline CDR1 and CDR2 sequences are MNHEY and SVGAGI. Trimming took 0 bases from V and 6 from J, leaving 11 bases between them. The CDR3 is CASSYSSNGAEAFF. The DNA for the CDR3 is TGTGCCAGCAGTTACTCGAGTAACGGGGCTGAAGCTTTCTTT.

This clonotype was detected only once. This rearrangement joins TRBV6-2 or TRBV6-3 to TRBJ1-1; no definite D call. Trimming removed 0 bases at V and 3 bases at J, with 11 bases between. Germline values: CDR1 MNHEY, CDR2 SVGEGT. The CDR3 consists of 15 residues. This chain's CDR3 is CASSYSLEGDTEAFF. DNA for the CDR3: TGTGCCAGCAGTTACTCTCTGGAAGGTGACACTGAAGCTTTCTTT.

V usage is TRBV3-1 and J usage is TRBJ1-1; D gene ambiguous. The CDR3 totals 16 residues. Germline V CDR1 and CDR2: LGHDT, YNNKEL (reference sequence). V was clipped by 4 bases and J by 3 bases, with 18 bases between them. CDR3 in DNA: TGTGCCAGCAGCCTATCAGATCCGAGTCCCCACACTGAAGCTTTCTTT. The encoded protein is CASSLSDPSPHTEAFF.

The chain couples TRBV9 to TRBJ2-5; TRBD1 might be the D (6 bases). Trimming left V 3 bases short and J 5 bases short, with 17 bases between. Germline lookup yields CDR1 SGDLS and CDR2 YYNGEE. The CDR3 sequence is 15 residues long. DNA for the CDR3: TGTGCCAGCAGCGCCTGGACAGCCCCGTTGGAGACCCAGTACTTC. As protein: CASSAWTAPLETQYF.

The CDR3 region has the DNA TGCGCCAGCAGCCAAGTCGGGAGCCCTGAAGCTTTCTTT. Encoded protein: CASSQVGSPEAFF. This chain uses TRBV4-1 with TRBJ1-1; unclear D gene. The CDR3 is 13 amino acids. Trimming took 1 base from V and 6 from J, leaving 9 bases between them. Germline CDR1 and CDR2: MGHRA and YSYEKL.

The chain employs TRBV30 and TRBJ1-6; 10 bases map to TRBD1. V shed 2 bases, J shed 9 bases, and the junction held 7 bases outside the gene matches. This CDR3 contains 15 residues. CDR1 is GTSNPN and CDR2 is SVGIG in the germline V gene (reference sequence). CDR3 coding DNA: TGTGCCTGGAGTAACCCCCGGGACAGGGGTTCACCCCTCCACTTT. This encodes CAWSNPRDRGSPLHF.

The chain recombines TRBV9 with TRBJ2-3; D unresolved. The CDR3 length is 15 residues. Trimming removed 1 base at V and 5 bases at J, with 14 bases between. Germline loops: CDR1 SGDLS, CDR2 YYNGEE. CDR3 protein: CASSVSKMGLDTQYF. CDR3 nucleotides: TGTGCCAGCAGCGTATCCAAAATGGGTCTAGATACGCAGTATTTT.

The chain employs TRBV6-2 or TRBV6-3 and TRBJ1-3; perhaps TRBD1 as D (5 bases). Germline CDR1 and CDR2: MNHEY and SVGEGT. Trimming removed 6 bases from V and 4 bases from J, with 22 bases in between. This CDR3 is built from 17 residues. The CDR3 is CASSLRDWKSSGNTIYF. CDR3 DNA sequence: TGTGCCAGCAGCCTTCGGGACTGGAAGAGCTCCGGAAACACCATATATTTT.

The chain couples TRBV10-3 to TRBJ2-4; 8 bases are a match to TRBD2. With V trimmed by 3 bases and J by 3 bases, 7 bases remained unmatched. CDR1 ENHRY and CDR2 SYGVKD come from the germline V gene. The CDR3 spans 16 residues. DNA for the CDR3: TGTGCCATCAGTGATCCCGGGGGGGTGAGCAAAAACATTCAGTACTTC. Amino acids: CAISDPGGVSKNIQYF.

The chain's CDR3 is CASSSTPAGGQNIQYF. Written as DNA, the CDR3 is TGTGCCAGCAGCTCAACACCAGCGGGGGGACAAAACATTCAGTACTTC. This chain joins TRBV13 and TRBJ2-4; 9 nucleotides line up with TRBD2. This CDR3 has 16 residues. V trimming: 4 bases; J trimming: 5 bases; junction bases outside the gene matches: 9. In germline, CDR1 is PRHDT, CDR2 FYEKMQ (reference sequence).

CDR3 nucleotides: TGTGCCAGCAGTTTATTGGCCTCAGCAGGGCAGCCCCAGCATTTT. It yields the protein CASSLLASAGQPQHF. The rearrangement joins TRBV27 to TRBJ1-5; TRBD1 is a possible D gene (5 bases). The V gene's germline CDR1 is MNHEY and CDR2 SMNVEV (reference sequence). The CDR3 extends over 15 amino acids. With 1 base removed from V and 7 bases from J, the gap between germline ends came to 14 bases.

CDR3 nucleotide sequence: TGTGCCAGTAGTGCCGGGACAAGAGAAGCTTTCTTT. Protein product: CASSAGTREAFF. The rearrangement uses TRBV19 and TRBJ1-1, with a tentative D call TRBD1 (6 bases). Between the trimmed V and J ends, which lost 5 bases and 8 bases, there was a span of 12 bases. Germline V CDR1 and CDR2: LNHDA, SQIVND (reference sequence). CDR3 length equals 12 residues.

A single count supports this clonotype. This rearrangement joins TRBV7-6 to TRBJ2-5; 8 bases fit TRBD1. J was trimmed by 4 bases and V by 5 bases; bases with no gene match: 12. Germline values: CDR1 SGHVS, CDR2 FNYEAQ. The CDR3 has 16 residues. CDR3 region: CASSPRTGRLGETQYF. CDR3 DNA: TGTGCCAGCAGCCCTCGGACAGGGCGATTGGGAGAGACCCAGTACTTC.

This rearrangement joins TRBV6-5 to TRBJ2-6; D not certain. The CDR3 is 15 residues long. The germline gives CDR1 MNHEY, CDR2 SVGAGI. V was clipped by 0 bases and J by 0 bases, with 3 bases between them. The CDR3 region is CASSYSLSGANVLTF. CDR3 nucleotides: TGTGCCAGCAGTTACTCACTCTCTGGGGCCAACGTCCTGACTTTC.